Listed below are T cell receptor beta chains from one sample, sequenced in a study of shared clonotypes between healthy human individuals. Clones were sequenced by immunoSEQ multiplex PCR, and TCRdb holds only the in-frame ones, with some missing. The table shows just over 2,000,000 clones, with approximately 94% occurring only once. The sample comprised naive CD8+ T cells sorted from blood. The receptors come from a man aged 18 to 35 in good health. Both conserved end residues are part of each CDR3. A row's size may be missing; if present it is once, few, many or a size class.

clone size,V gene,J gene,CDR3 protein
-,TRBV30,TRBJ1-5,CAWSETYSNQPQHF
-,TRBV2,TRBJ2-2,CASRAQISNTGELFF
once,TRBV28,TRBJ2-5,CASRARTGEETQYF
-,TRBV15,TRBJ2-2,CATSETGTGELFF
-,TRBV10-3,TRBJ1-5,CAISQMDQAGNQPQHF
-,TRBV27,TRBJ1-1,CASSQTGYSEAFF
few,TRBV19,TRBJ1-6,CASTVTGTNSPLHF
-,TRBV30,TRBJ1-1,CAWSYDTEAFF
-,TRBV4-2,TRBJ2-5,CASSQVGEQETQYF
once,TRBV4-1,TRBJ1-6,CASSQGIWGAGSPLHF
-,TRBV4-3,TRBJ2-1,CASSTGTGGWMNEQFF
-,TRBV7-9,TRBJ2-7,CASSLPDYEQYF
-,TRBV5-6,TRBJ2-7,CASSLYGTSGRMSYEQYF
-,TRBV28,TRBJ2-5,CASSLDSEETQYF
-,TRBV6-5,TRBJ2-3,CASSSTSGPGDTQYF